The 30 T cell receptor beta chains below all came from one sample that was sequenced in a study of Graves' ophthalmopathy and Graves' hyperthyroidism. For repertoire sequencing, the TCR beta CDR3 regions were amplified from RNA transcripts. A first-round RT-PCR used HTBI primers, followed by a second-round multiplex PCR. MiXCR, run by TCRdb on the multiplex PCR reads, gives a single entry per CDR3 protein. The sample lists approximately 330,000 distinct CDR3 sequences; roughly 17% were seen once. Specimen: peripheral blood. The receptors come from an adult man with Graves' ophthalmopathy.

This clonotype came up many times. The V and J genes are TRBV7-9 and TRBJ2-7; possibly TRBD1 or TRBD2 for D (5 bases each). Germline CDR1 reads SEHNR; CDR2 reads FQNEAQ (reference sequence). V was trimmed by 2 bases and J by 6 bases, leaving 11 bases between them. The CDR3 spans 13 residues. CDR3 sequence reads: CASSLIRDREQYF. The CDR3 bases are TGTGCCAGCAGCTTAATAAGGGACCGCGAGCAGTACTTC.

This clonotype was recorded at least ten times. V and J are TRBV24-1 and TRBJ1-3; no firm D call. V lost 5 bases and J 0 bases, leaving 10 bases between the germline ends. The CDR3 is 15 residues long. Germline CDR1 is KGHDR and CDR2 is SFDVKD. The CDR3, as DNA: TGTGCCACCAGTGGGACTGGTGTCTCTGGAAACACCATATATTTT. It codes for CATSGTGVSGNTIYF.

This clonotype was detected many times. The genes are TRBV19 and TRBJ2-2; 8 nucleotides align to TRBD1. Trimming took 10 bases from V and 0 from J; bases not matched to a gene: 4. The CDR3 runs 14 residues. CDR1 and CDR2 (germline): LNHDA, SQIVND (reference sequence). CDR3 residues: CATPGGANTGELFF. CDR3 coding DNA: TGTGCCACCCCAGGGGGCGCGAACACCGGGGAGCTGTTTTTT.

The chain is built from TRBV27 and TRBJ1-2, with TRBD1 identical over 8 bases. Germline V gives CDR1 MNHEY, CDR2 SMNVEV (reference sequence). V trimming: 4 bases; J trimming: 4 bases; junction bases outside the gene matches: 8. The CDR3 consists of 15 residues. The CDR3, as DNA: TGTGCCAGCAGTTCTCCCGGGACAGGCTTCTATGGCTACACCTTC. Protein sequence: CASSSPGTGFYGYTF.

This clonotype was seen many times. The genes are TRBV14 and TRBJ1-6; D is unresolved. Germline V gene lookup returns CDR1 SGHDN and CDR2 FVKESK. The CDR3 spans 13 residues. V gave up 0 bases and J gave up 9 bases, with 6 bases separating them. The CDR3 coding sequence is TGTGCCAGCAGCCAAGATTTAAGTTCACCCCTCCACTTT. Translating it yields CASSQDLSSPLHF. The whole variable domain, remainder taken from reference TRBV14 and TRBJ1-6, is EAGVTQFPSHSVIEKGQTVTLRCDPISGHDNLYWYRRVMGKEIKFLLHFVKESKQDESGMPNNRFLAERTGGTYSTLKVQPAELEDSGVYFCASSQDLSSPLHFGNGTRLTVT.

This clonotype was detected only a few times. This chain joins TRBV4-3 and TRBJ1-1, with a tentative D call TRBD1 (5 bases). This CDR3 comprises 15 residues. Germline V lookup: CDR1 LGHNA, CDR2 YSLEER. V was shortened by 0 bases and J by 1 base, with 9 bases between the two germline ends. CDR3 DNA sequence: TGCGCCAGCAGCCAAGATGGGGGTGCGAACACTGAAGCTTTCTTT. Amino acid sequence: CASSQDGGANTEAFF.

The gene calls are TRBV11-2 and TRBJ1-1; D not resolved. V was shortened by 0 bases and J by 1 base, with 9 bases between the two germline ends. This CDR3 comprises 15 residues. Germline CDR1 SGHAT, CDR2 FQNNGV. CDR3 DNA: TGTGCCAGCAGCTTAGACTACCTAGGGAACACTGAAGCTTTCTTT. Amino acids: CASSLDYLGNTEAFF.

This clonotype was recorded at least ten times. The chain carries TRBV30 and TRBJ1-5, with no clear D. In germline, CDR1 is GTSNPN, CDR2 SVGIG (reference sequence). Trimming pared 3 bases from V and 5 bases from J, leaving 8 bases between. CDR3 length: 12 amino acids. The CDR3 DNA reads TGTGCCTGGAGCACGAATTATCAGCCCCAGCATTTT. Its translation: CAWSTNYQPQHF.

CDR3 amino acids: CASSGLSSYNEQFF. As DNA, the CDR3 is TGTGCCAGCAGCGGGTTAAGCTCCTACAATGAGCAGTTCTTC. This chain joins TRBV7-6 and TRBJ2-1; D is undetermined. Germline lookup yields CDR1 SGHVS and CDR2 FNYEAQ. Trimming left V 5 bases short and J 0 bases short, with 8 bases between. The CDR3 extends over 14 amino acids.

The sample holds many counts of this clonotype. The rearrangement uses TRBV6-4 and TRBJ2-4; 7 positions match TRBD1. This CDR3 contains 18 residues. Per the germline V gene, CDR1 is MRHNA and CDR2 is SNTAGT. V shed 5 bases and J 7 bases; nucleotides not matched to a gene: 20. In DNA form, the CDR3 reads TGTGCCAGCAGTCCAACGGTGGGACAGATTTCCGTTCCGAACATTCAGTACTTC. This sequence encodes CASSPTVGQISVPNIQYF.

Ten or more counts support this clonotype. This chain uses TRBV7-8 with TRBJ2-7; TRBD2 agrees at 8 bases. Germline values: CDR1 SGHVS, CDR2 FQNEAQ. V lost 4 bases to trimming and J lost 3 bases; unmatched junction nucleotides: 8. CDR3 length equals 15 residues. The DNA of the CDR3 is TGTGCCAGCAGCTACAGCGGGAGCTCGGTCTACGAGCAGTACTTC. It specifies CASSYSGSSVYEQYF.

This clonotype occurred many times. The chain recombines TRBV19 with TRBJ1-5; D call uncertain. Trimming took 6 bases from V and 2 from J, leaving 17 bases between them. The CDR3 loop spans 16 amino acids. Germline V CDR1 and CDR2: LNHDA, SQIVND (reference sequence). This CDR3 reads CASREVGGGGNQPQHF. The DNA of the CDR3 is TGTGCCAGTAGGGAGGTGGGCGGCGGGGGCAATCAGCCCCAGCATTTT. Full variable domain (rest looked up from reference TRBV19 and TRBJ1-5): DGGITQSPKYLFRKEGQNVTLSCEQNLNHDAMYWYRQDPGQGLRLIYYSQIVNDFQKGDIAEGYSVSREKKESFPLTVTSAQKNPTAFYLCASREVGGGGNQPQHFGDGTRLSIL.

There are many counts of this clonotype. An end of the junction does not agree with germline; a read error may underlie this. CDR3 loop: CSAKPGPLF. As DNA, the CDR3 is TGCAGTGCTAAACCGGGGCCCCTCTTC. The chain combines TRBV20-1 with TRBJ2-5; D assignment may be TRBD1 or TRBD2 (5 bases each). CDR3 length: 9 amino acids. Germline CDR1 DFQATT, CDR2 SNEGSKA (reference sequence).

This clonotype was detected many times. The V and J genes are TRBV14 and TRBJ1-3, with D hard to call. Trimming took 6 bases from V and 1 from J, leaving 10 bases between them. The V gene's germline CDR1 is SGHDN and CDR2 FVKESK. The CDR3 covers 14 residues. This CDR3 is CASSFGRSGNTIYF. DNA of the CDR3: TGTGCCAGCAGTTTCGGAAGGTCTGGAAACACCATATATTTT.

Many counts were recorded for this clonotype. This chain joins TRBV6-1 and TRBJ1-1; no definite D call. This CDR3 region has 14 residues. Germline loops: CDR1 MNHNS, CDR2 SASEGT. V was shortened by 2 bases and J by 2 bases, with 9 bases between the two germline ends. The DNA for the CDR3 is TGTGCCAGCAGTGAAAGCTGGGAAAACACTGAAGCTTTCTTT. Protein product: CASSESWENTEAFF.

This clonotype showed up many times. The gene calls are TRBV10-3 and TRBJ2-5; TRBD2 might be the D (6 bases). Germline loops: CDR1 ENHRY, CDR2 SYGVKD. This CDR3 is built from 19 residues. Trimming stripped 2 bases from V and 9 bases from J, with 31 bases between. CDR3 sequence: CAISEVWRGSAPYVGAQYF. CDR3 nucleotides: TGTGCCATCAGTGAGGTGTGGAGGGGTAGCGCCCCATACGTCGGGGCCCAGTACTTC.

As for this clonotype: A much larger clonotype is one base distant, so this may be a read error. The chain recombines TRBV6-1 with TRBJ1-5; weak D call: TRBD1 (5 bases). V was cut by 6 bases and J by 2 bases, with 17 bases left in between. CDR3 length: 16 amino acids. Germline V gene lookup returns CDR1 MNHNS and CDR2 SASEGT. CDR3 protein: CASRRNSGGCNQPQHF. CDR3 coding DNA: TGTGCCAGCAGACGAAACTCCGGGGGGTGCAATCAGCCCCAGCATTTT.

This chain links TRBV6-1 with TRBJ2-7; 9 positions match TRBD1. The CDR3 extends over 16 amino acids. Germline V gene lookup returns CDR1 MNHNS and CDR2 SASEGT. Trimming took 5 bases from V and 0 from J; bases not matched to a gene: 8. CDR3 sequence: CASSPAGQGRSYEQYF. CDR3 nucleotide sequence: TGTGCCAGCAGTCCGGCGGGACAGGGCCGCTCCTACGAGCAGTACTTC.

At least ten counts were recorded for this clonotype. The chain links TRBV20-1 to TRBJ1-1; the D is unclear. Germline loops: CDR1 DFQATT, CDR2 SNEGSKA (reference sequence). CDR3 size: 13 residues. V gave up 6 bases and J gave up 2 bases, with 13 bases separating them. CDR3 in DNA: TGCAGTGCCAGCGCGCGGCTAAACACTGAAGCTTTCTTT. It translates to CSASARLNTEAFF.

This clonotype has a count of ten or more. The rearrangement links TRBV6-2 or TRBV6-3 to TRBJ2-7; possibly TRBD2 for D (5 bases). Germline V gives CDR1 MNHEY, CDR2 SVGEGT. Trimming pared 4 bases from V and 3 bases from J, leaving 16 bases between. The CDR3 loop spans 15 amino acids. In nucleotides, the CDR3 is TGTGCCAGCAGTTCCCCCCGAGAGGGCGGCTACGAGCAGTACTTC. It translates to CASSSPREGGYEQYF.

This clonotype was seen many times. The rearrangement links TRBV11-2 to TRBJ1-2; possible D gene TRBD1, 6 bases. Germline assignment: CDR1 SGHAT and CDR2 FQNNGV. The CDR3 loop spans 13 amino acids. Deletions cut 1 base from V and 8 bases from J, with 11 bases between. CDR3 sequence reads: CASSLGTAKGYTF. The CDR3 DNA reads TGTGCCAGCAGCTTAGGGACAGCAAAGGGCTACACCTTC.

Many counts were recorded for this clonotype. The chain combines TRBV29-1 with TRBJ2-5, with no clear D. The CDR3 loop spans 11 amino acids. With 3 bases removed from V and 6 bases from J, the gap between germline ends came to 8 bases. CDR1 is SQVTM, CDR2 ANQGSEA, per germline. This CDR3 is CSVDISKTQYF. The CDR3 nucleotides read TGCAGCGTTGATATCTCGAAGACCCAGTACTTC.

This clonotype occurred many times. The V gene is TRBV19, the J gene TRBJ1-1; 7 positions match TRBD1. Per germline, CDR1 LNHDA and CDR2 SQIVND (reference sequence). The CDR3 has 14 residues. After removal of 2 bases from V and 2 bases from J, the junction contained 2 bases not matched to a gene. CDR3 residues: CASSIRGHNTEAFF. The CDR3 DNA reads TGTGCCAGTAGTATAAGGGGGCACAACACTGAAGCTTTCTTT.

J is TRBJ2-7 and V is TRBV12-3 or TRBV12-4; TRBD1 agrees at 7 bases. Unmatched junction bases numbered 8, after V lost 5 bases and J lost 1 base. The CDR3 has 15 amino acids. The chain's CDR3 is CASSGDRAASYEQYF. The CDR3 DNA reads TGTGCCAGCAGTGGCGACAGGGCAGCTTCCTACGAGCAGTACTTC.

The genes are TRBV28 and TRBJ1-2; 7 bases match TRBD1. Germline values: CDR1 MDHEN, CDR2 SYDVKM. This CDR3 contains 12 residues. V shed 6 bases, J shed 3 bases, and the junction held 1 base outside the gene matches. The CDR3 DNA is TGTGCCAGCAGGGGACAGTACTATGGCTACACCTTC. Protein: CASRGQYYGYTF.

The table lists this clonotype with a few counts. This chain connects TRBV4-1 to TRBJ1-2, with 7 bases identical to TRBD1. Trimming at V came to 1 base and at J to 2 bases, leaving 4 bases not matched to a gene. Germline V gene data show CDR1 as MGHRA and CDR2 as YSYEKL. The CDR3 totals 15 residues. CDR3 nucleotide sequence: TGCGCCAGCAGCCAAGTGCCAGGGGGGAACTATGGCTACACCTTC. Residues: CASSQVPGGNYGYTF.

This chain connects TRBV27 to TRBJ2-7; weak D call: TRBD1 (6 bases). Germline-derived CDR1 and CDR2 are MNHEY and SMNVEV (reference sequence). Trimming cost V 4 bases and J 1 base, with 14 bases left between them. This CDR3 has 15 residues. CDR3 residues: CASSSLQGTSYEQYF. In nucleotides, the CDR3 is TGTGCCAGCAGTTCTCTACAGGGAACTTCCTACGAGCAGTACTTC.

Of note for this clonotype: This may come from a read error, since a much larger clone is one base off. The CDR3 does not end in the conserved phenylalanine or tryptophan, so this is likely a read error. V is TRBV5-1 and J is TRBJ1-2; D is perhaps TRBD1 (6 bases). Trimming stripped 1 base from V and 0 bases from J, with 10 bases between. The CDR3 runs 15 residues. Germline-derived CDR1 and CDR2 are SGHRS and YFSETQ. CDR3 residues: CASSLTGSSNYGYTV. The CDR3 DNA reads as TGCGCCAGCAGCTTGACAGGGTCCTCTAACTATGGCTACACCGTC.

This clonotype was seen ten or more times. The J gene is TRBJ2-7, the V gene TRBV29-1, with TRBD2 matching over 9 bases. The germline V gene has CDR1 SQVTM and CDR2 ANQGSEA. The V segment lost 2 bases and the J segment 7 bases; nucleotides outside the gene matches: 12. The CDR3 runs to 15 residues. CDR3 protein: CSVESRLAGVGEQYF. The CDR3 DNA reads as TGCAGCGTTGAATCTAGGTTAGCGGGAGTCGGTGAGCAGTACTTC.

At least ten counts were recorded for this clonotype. The rearrangement links TRBV27 to TRBJ2-5; the D is unclear. The V gene lost 0 bases and the J gene lost 0 bases, with 5 bases spanning the gap. This CDR3 comprises 14 residues. Per the germline V gene, CDR1 is MNHEY and CDR2 is SMNVEV (reference sequence). The CDR3 sequence: CASSLSPYQETQYF. The CDR3 DNA reads TGTGCCAGCAGTTTATCCCCGTACCAAGAGACCCAGTACTTC.